This passage covers 31 T cell receptor beta chains from one sample sequenced in a study of CD8 T cells in ankylosing spondylitis. Study-level points and caveats: Among TCR beta sequences, a motif of under ten highly homologous variants appeared characteristic of ankylosing spondylitis blood.

These TCRs are of unknown antigen specificity. Each CDR3 protein gets one entry after TCRdb re-called the 5' RACE reads with MiXCR. The sample has approximately 220,000 distinct CDR3 sequences, about 16% seen once. The sample comprised blood, either unsorted or a sorted T cell fraction (not recorded which). The receptors shown here come from a male donor with ankylosing spondylitis.

This rearrangement joins TRBV12-5 to TRBJ2-7, with D perhaps matching TRBD1 (6 bases). With 3 bases removed from V and 4 bases from J, the gap between germline ends came to 16 bases. Germline CDR1 reads LGHNT; CDR2 reads FRNRAP. The CDR3 is made up of 15 amino acids. The chain's CDR3 is CASGFPDRPLYEQYF. The CDR3 bases are TGTGCTAGTGGTTTCCCGGACAGACCTTTATACGAGCAGTACTTC. The entire variable domain, with the rest obtained from reference TRBV12-5 and TRBJ2-7, is as follows: DARVTQTPRHKVTEMGQEVTMRCQPILGHNTVFWYRQTMMQGLELLAYFRNRAPLDDSGMPKDRFSAEMPDATLATLKIQPSEPRDSAVYFCASGFPDRPLYEQYFGPGTRLTVT.

In the case of this clonotype: A read error may be the cause here, since a much bigger clone is one base away. No conserved phenylalanine or tryptophan ends this CDR3, so it is likely a read error. The rearrangement uses TRBV12-3 or TRBV12-4 and TRBJ1-5; TRBD1 aligns across 8 bases. The CDR3 is made up of 15 amino acids. J was trimmed by 5 bases and V by 6 bases; bases with no gene match: 9. This CDR3 is CASSPGQGDYQPQHS. In nucleotides, the CDR3 is TGTGCCAGCAGCCCCGGACAGGGAGATTATCAGCCCCAGCATTCT.

The chain has TRBV5-1 and TRBJ2-1; 10 bases line up with TRBD1. With V trimmed by 4 bases and J by 6 bases, 7 bases remained unmatched. Germline lookup yields CDR1 SGHRS and CDR2 YFSETQ. The CDR3 sequence is 15 residues long. This CDR3 reads CASSIPGQGSNEQFF. The CDR3 region has the DNA TGCGCCAGCAGCATACCGGGACAGGGGAGCAATGAGCAGTTCTTC.

About this clonotype itself: One end of the junction fails to match germline, which may point to a read error. The chain is built from TRBV2 and TRBJ2-1; D is ambiguous. This CDR3 comprises 13 residues. CDR1 and CDR2 from the germline V gene are SNHLY and FYNNEI. As DNA, the CDR3 is TGTTCCAGCAGCGCCGTCGGCAGCAATGAGCAGTTCTTC. Its protein product is CSSSAVGSNEQFF.

The rearrangement joins TRBV28 to TRBJ2-1; D not certain. The CDR3 length is 16 residues. CDR1 and CDR2 from the germline V gene are MDHEN and SYDVKM. V was trimmed by 4 bases and J by 0 bases, leaving 13 bases between them. The DNA of the CDR3 is TGTGCCAGCAGTTACTCTCTGCAAAGCTCCTACAATGAGCAGTTCTTC. Translated: CASSYSLQSSYNEQFF. Combining the CDR3 with reference TRBV28 and TRBJ2-1 gives the whole variable domain DVKVTQSSRYLVKRTGEKVFLECVQDMDHENMFWYRQDPGLGLRLIYFSYDVKMKEKGDIPEGYSVSREKKERFSLILESASTNQTSMYLCASSYSLQSSYNEQFFGPGTRLTVL.

Only a few counts were recorded for this clonotype. This chain links TRBV12-3 or TRBV12-4 with TRBJ2-7; the match to TRBD1 covers 7 bases. V was clipped by 3 bases and J by 2 bases; unmatched bases: 4. The CDR3 loop spans 14 amino acids. CDR3 amino acids: CASSLVDRAYEQYF. CDR3 bases: TGTGCCAGCAGTTTGGTCGACAGGGCCTACGAGCAGTACTTC.

The chain is built from TRBV28 and TRBJ1-1; the D gene is possibly TRBD1 (6 bases). This CDR3 has 14 amino acids. Trimming shortened V by 7 bases and J by 5 bases, and 17 bases separated the two germline ends. CDR1 MDHEN and CDR2 SYDVKM come from the germline V gene. In DNA form, the CDR3 reads TGTGCCAGCATCCAAAGGGGGGTGTGGACTGAAGCTTTCTTT. It specifies CASIQRGVWTEAFF.

The chain links TRBV9 to TRBJ1-3; D unclear. V was cut by 0 bases and J by 4 bases, with 11 bases left in between. CDR1 and CDR2 from the germline V gene are SGDLS and YYNGEE. The CDR3 runs 15 residues. In DNA, the CDR3 is TGTGCCAGCAGCGTAGATTTGTTTTCGGGAAACACCATATATTTT. Protein: CASSVDLFSGNTIYF.

The chain employs TRBV4-1 and TRBJ1-2; 7 bases align to TRBD1. The CDR3 extends over 14 amino acids. Trimming cost V 2 bases and J 7 bases; bases outside gene matches: 7. Germline V gene lookup returns CDR1 MGHRA and CDR2 YSYEKL. CDR3 coding DNA: TGCGCCAGCAGCCAACAGGGGGTCTCTCTTGGCTACACCTTC. Protein: CASSQQGVSLGYTF.

This clonotype has only a few counts. The rearrangement uses TRBV21-1 and TRBJ2-3; TRBD1, the table's D call, was not compared with the DNA. TRBV21-1 is noted as a pseudogene. This CDR3 contains 18 residues. CDR3 sequence: CASSKDGLRDGLTDTQYF. The CDR3 nucleotides read TGTGCCAGCAGCAAAGATGGGCTCCGGGACGGTCTCACAGATACGCAGTATTTT.

This clonotype was seen ten or more times. The chain links TRBV4-1 to TRBJ2-2; 11 positions agree with TRBD2. Trimming at V came to 2 bases and at J to 6 bases, leaving 2 bases not matched to a gene. The CDR3 consists of 15 residues. Germline CDR1 and CDR2: MGHRA and YSYEKL. The CDR3 DNA is TGCGCCAGCAGCCAAATACTAGCGGGAGCCGGGGAGCTGTTTTTT. It codes for CASSQILAGAGELFF.

V usage is TRBV5-5 and J usage is TRBJ2-7, with D maybe TRBD2 (5 bases). Germline CDR1 is SGHKS and CDR2 is YYEKEE (reference sequence). The V end lost 1 base, the J end lost 3 bases, and 20 bases lay between the germline ends. The CDR3 runs to 17 residues. This CDR3 reads CASSLLGEGYTNYEQYF. The CDR3, as DNA: TGTGCCAGCAGCTTGCTCGGGGAAGGCTACACGAACTACGAGCAGTACTTC. Full variable domain (missing parts from reference TRBV5-5 and TRBJ2-7): DAGVTQSPTHLIKTRGQQVTLRCSPISGHKSVSWYQQVLGQGPQFIFQYYEKEERGRGNFPDRFSARQFPNYSSELNVNALLLGDSALYLCASSLLGEGYTNYEQYFGPGTRLTVT.

The chain couples TRBV6-1 to TRBJ2-5, with D possibly TRBD2 on 5 matching bases. Germline CDR1 MNHNS, CDR2 SASEGT. The CDR3 has 14 amino acids. V was cut by 10 bases and J by 2 bases, with 17 bases left in between. The CDR3 DNA reads as TGTGCCACTGGGCCCGAGGGCAGTCAAGAGACCCAGTACTTC. Its translation: CATGPEGSQETQYF.

The gene calls are TRBV12-5 and TRBJ1-6; 7 bases agree with TRBD1. The V gene's germline CDR1 is LGHNT and CDR2 FRNRAP. This CDR3 region has 16 residues. The ends lost 5 bases at V and 3 bases at J; junction bases unmatched: 7. CDR3 protein: CASGPLDRDYNSPLHF. In DNA form, the CDR3 reads TGTGCTAGTGGTCCCCTTGACAGGGACTATAATTCACCCCTCCACTTT.

The chain recombines TRBV12-3 or TRBV12-4 with TRBJ2-7; TRBD2 agrees at 8 bases. V lost 8 bases and J lost 1; bases outside the gene matches: 4. This CDR3 is 13 amino acids long. The CDR3 spells CASGTSDSYEQYF. In DNA, the CDR3 is TGTGCCAGCGGGACTAGTGATTCCTACGAGCAGTACTTC.

This chain connects TRBV28 to TRBJ2-7, with 7 positions matching TRBD1. The CDR3 covers 14 residues. The germline V gene has CDR1 MDHEN and CDR2 SYDVKM. With 2 bases clipped from V and 6 bases from J, the junction kept 7 bases outside the gene matches. The CDR3 loop reads CASSLLRAGGEQYF. DNA of the CDR3: TGTGCCAGCAGTTTACTGCGGGCAGGGGGCGAGCAGTACTTC.

This clonotype came up a few times. J is TRBJ2-7 and V is TRBV29-1, with D tentatively TRBD2 (7 bases). The germline CDR1 and CDR2 sequences are SQVTM and ANQGSEA. The CDR3 covers 12 residues. The V end lost 1 base, the J end lost 7 bases, and 11 bases lay between the germline ends. This chain's CDR3 is CSVEVRGGEQYF. The DNA of the CDR3 is TGCAGCGTTGAAGTGAGGGGGGGGGAGCAGTACTTC.

V gene TRBV2 combines with J gene TRBJ2-3, with 9 positions matching TRBD2. Germline V CDR1 and CDR2: SNHLY, FYNNEI. The V gene end was trimmed by 6 bases and the J gene end by 0 bases; junction bases not matched to a gene: 4. CDR3 size: 15 residues. In DNA form, the CDR3 reads TGTGCCAGCAGAGAGACTAGCGGCAGCACAGATACGCAGTATTTT. This translates into CASRETSGSTDTQYF.

This clonotype was detected many times. This CDR3 reads CASSSGQGATSGNTIYF. The CDR3 region has the DNA TGTGCCAGCAGTTCGGGACAGGGGGCGACGTCTGGAAACACCATATATTTT. The chain is built from TRBV7-2 and TRBJ1-3; 12 nucleotides line up with TRBD1. After removal of 6 bases from V and 1 base from J, the junction contained 7 bases not matched to a gene. The CDR3 is made up of 17 amino acids. The V gene's germline CDR1 is SGHTA and CDR2 FQGNSA.

This clonotype appeared many times. CDR3 amino acids: CASSVAGGTYEQYF. CDR3 nucleotide sequence: TGTGCCAGCAGCGTTGCGGGAGGCACCTACGAGCAGTACTTC. The chain recombines TRBV9 with TRBJ2-7, with 8 nucleotides matching TRBD2. V was clipped by 2 bases and J by 2 bases; unmatched bases: 3. The CDR3 has 14 residues. The germline CDR1 and CDR2 sequences are SGDLS and YYNGEE. The entire variable domain, with the rest obtained from reference TRBV9 and TRBJ2-7, is as follows: DSGVTQTPKHLITATGQRVTLRCSPRSGDLSVYWYQQSLDQGLQFLIQYYNGEERAKGNILERFSAQQFPDLHSELNLSSLELGDSALYFCASSVAGGTYEQYFGPGTRLTVT.

The chain employs TRBV7-9 and TRBJ1-1; 9 nucleotides match TRBD1. Per the germline V gene, CDR1 is SEHNR and CDR2 is FQNEAQ (reference sequence). V lost 6 bases to trimming and J lost 3 bases; unmatched junction nucleotides: 5. This CDR3 region has 14 residues. CDR3 sequence (DNA): TGTGCCAGCAGGCGACAGGGGGGGCACACTGAAGCTTTCTTT. It codes for CASRRQGGHTEAFF.

A few counts support this clonotype. The genes are TRBV6-1 and TRBJ2-1, with TRBD2 matching over 8 bases. The ends lost 5 bases at V and 5 bases at J; junction bases unmatched: 8. CDR3 length: 15 amino acids. Germline V CDR1 and CDR2: MNHNS, SASEGT. CDR3 DNA sequence: TGTGCCAGCAGTCTTACTAGCGGTACTAACAATGAGCAGTTCTTC. Amino acids: CASSLTSGTNNEQFF.

This CDR3 reads CASSLDRYTEAFF. The DNA of the CDR3 is TGTGCCAGCAGCTTAGACAGATACACTGAAGCTTTCTTT. V and J are TRBV7-6 and TRBJ1-1; D is undetermined. V lost 1 base to trimming and J lost 3 bases, with 6 bases between them. Germline V CDR1 and CDR2: SGHVS, FNYEAQ. This CDR3 comprises 13 residues.

The gene calls are TRBV7-8 and TRBJ1-4, with D tentatively TRBD1 (6 bases). The CDR3 has 17 amino acids. The V end was cut by 3 bases, the J end by 0 bases, with 14 bases between. The germline V gene encodes CDR1 SGHVS and CDR2 FQNEAQ. The CDR3 nucleotides read TGTGCCAGCAGCTTTATGGACAGAAGGTCAACTAATGAAAAACTGTTTTTT. Translation gives CASSFMDRRSTNEKLFF.

This clonotype occurred a few times. The chain is built from TRBV11-2 and TRBJ2-1; 11 bases are a match to TRBD2. CDR3 size: 16 residues. CDR1 is SGHAT, CDR2 FQNNGV, per germline. Losses at the gene ends were 7 bases for V and 3 bases for J; bases not matched to a gene: 8. The CDR3 loop is CASTERLAGGYNEQFF. In DNA form, the CDR3 reads TGTGCCAGCACCGAGAGGCTAGCGGGAGGCTACAATGAGCAGTTCTTC.

The gene calls are TRBV15 and TRBJ2-1; TRBD2 matches 15 bases. J lost 8 bases, V lost 3 bases, and 14 bases had no gene match. Germline CDR1 reads LNHNV; CDR2 reads YYDKDF (reference sequence). The CDR3 extends over 19 amino acids. CDR3 in DNA: TGTGCCACCAGCAGCCCAGGGACTAGCGGGAGGACCCCTTTCGATGAGCAGTTCTTC. Translated, it gives CATSSPGTSGRTPFDEQFF.

This clonotype has only a few counts. J is TRBJ2-5 and V is TRBV7-9; 11 bases line up with TRBD2. Looked up from germline, CDR1 is SEHNR and CDR2 is FQNEAQ (reference sequence). CDR3 size: 15 residues. Unmatched junction bases numbered 7, after V lost 5 bases and J lost 5 bases. CDR3 residues: CASSPNSGRVETQYF. The CDR3 DNA reads as TGTGCCAGCAGCCCAAATAGCGGGAGGGTGGAGACCCAGTACTTC.

The chain joins TRBV29-1 to TRBJ2-7; 7 bases are a match to TRBD2. The CDR3 is 14 residues long. Germline V lookup: CDR1 SQVTM, CDR2 ANQGSEA. V trimming: 5 bases; J trimming: 2 bases; junction bases outside the gene matches: 9. The CDR3 is CSVKGRAKPYEQYF. In DNA, the CDR3 is TGCAGCGTTAAGGGGAGGGCCAAACCCTACGAGCAGTACTTC.

In this sample, this clonotype turned up a few times. The chain couples TRBV10-3 to TRBJ2-1; D is undetermined. The CDR3 runs 15 residues. V was cut by 0 bases and J by 8 bases, with 14 bases left in between. Germline V gene lookup returns CDR1 ENHRY and CDR2 SYGVKD. CDR3 residues: CAISESETSYYEQFF. CDR3 DNA sequence: TGTGCCATCAGTGAGTCAGAGACTTCATACTATGAGCAGTTCTTC.

The rearrangement uses TRBV27 and TRBJ2-2, with D perhaps TRBD1 or TRBD2 (5 bases each). Germline lookup yields CDR1 MNHEY and CDR2 SMNVEV (reference sequence). V was pared by 1 base and J by 5 bases, with 17 bases between. The CDR3 covers 17 residues. The CDR3 loop is CASSLFGTFGGTGELFF. In DNA form, the CDR3 reads TGTGCCAGCAGTTTATTCGGGACCTTTGGGGGAACCGGGGAGCTGTTTTTT.

This clonotype was counted a few times. The chain employs TRBV4-3 and TRBJ2-1; D remains ambiguous. V lost 1 base and J lost 0, with 10 bases in between. Germline values: CDR1 LGHNA, CDR2 YSLEER. This CDR3 has 16 residues. The DNA for the CDR3 is TGCGCCAGCAGCCAAGTTACGTCCGCCTCCTACAATGAGCAGTTCTTC. Protein product: CASSQVTSASYNEQFF.